Listed here are 8 T cell receptor beta chains from one sample, sequenced in a study of blood T cell repertoires in COVID-19. Data came from immunoSEQ multiplex PCR; TCRdb stores just in-frame clones and leaves some out. The sample lists roughly 11,000 clones; approximately 88% were seen once. Sequencing was carried out using peripheral blood. These receptors were obtained from a woman in her sixties or seventies with active COVID-19.

This chain connects TRBV3-1 (or the pseudogene TRBV3-2) to TRBJ2-6, with 8 bases identical to TRBD1. The germline CDR1 and CDR2 sequences are LGHDT and YNNKEL (reference sequence). This CDR3 has 15 amino acids. J lost 2 bases, V lost 4 bases, and 1 base had no gene match. The CDR3 reads CASSLTGAGANVLTF. The CDR3 DNA is TGTGCCAGCAGCCTGACAGGGGCTGGGGCCAACGTCCTGACTTTC.

This chain connects TRBV4-1 to TRBJ2-2; D is unclear. Trimming cost V 0 bases and J 0 bases, with 11 bases left between them. Germline V gene data show CDR1 as MGHRA and CDR2 as YSYEKL. The CDR3 has 17 residues. CDR3 sequence (DNA): TGCGCCAGCAGCCAAGAAGGCGGCCGGCCGAACACCGGGGAGCTGTTTTTT. It specifies CASSQEGGRPNTGELFF.

V is TRBV18 and J is TRBJ1-6; D ambiguous. Germline CDR1 is KGHSH and CDR2 is LQKENI. The ends were cut back, 0 bases at V and 6 bases at J, with 15 bases in the middle. CDR3 length equals 17 residues. The CDR3 sequence: CASSPPPVLRINSPLHF. CDR3 DNA sequence: TGTGCCAGCTCACCACCGCCGGTGTTGAGGATTAATTCACCCCTCCACTTT. The full variable domain, with the rest looked up from reference TRBV18 and TRBJ1-6, is NAGVMQNPRHLVRRRGQEARLRCSPMKGHSHVYWYRQLPEEGLKFMVYLQKENIIDESGMPKERFSAEFPKEGPSILRIQQVVRGDSAAYFCASSPPPVLRINSPLHFGNGTRLTVT.

The gene calls are TRBV11-2 and TRBJ1-1, with 11 bases that match TRBD1. Germline V gene data show CDR1 as SGHAT and CDR2 as FQNNGV. The ends lost 3 bases at V and 4 bases at J; junction bases unmatched: 4. The CDR3 length is 15 residues. In DNA form, the CDR3 reads TGTGCCAGCAGCTTCCTAGGGACAGGGGGCACTGAAGCTTTCTTT. As protein: CASSFLGTGGTEAFF.

The chain links TRBV6-5 to TRBJ1-5; the D is unclear. V lost 8 bases and J 0 bases, leaving 11 bases between the germline ends. The CDR3 runs 14 residues. From germline, CDR1 is MNHEY and CDR2 SVGAGI. The CDR3 DNA is TGTGCCAGCGGAGACGAATATAGCAATCAGCCCCAGCATTTT. It yields the protein CASGDEYSNQPQHF.

The chain employs TRBV5-1 and TRBJ2-1; 9 bases align to TRBD2. CDR3 length: 18 residues. Germline V gene data show CDR1 as SGHRS and CDR2 as YFSETQ. The V segment lost 3 bases and the J segment 6 bases; nucleotides outside the gene matches: 16. The DNA for the CDR3 is TGCGCCAGCAGCTCGATTCTCCTTAGCGGGAGCTTCTCCAATGAGCAGTTCTTC. Residues: CASSSILLSGSFSNEQFF.

The table lists this clone with a count of one. V and J are TRBV21-1 and TRBJ2-2; no check of the table's D call, TRBD1, against the DNA was made. TRBV21-1 represents a pseudogene. This CDR3 is built from 21 residues. CDR3 bases: TGTGCCAGCAGCAAACCCCTTGACAGGGAGAGGGACCTCGCGAACACCGGGGAGCTGTTTTTT. Amino acid sequence: CASSKPLDRERDLANTGELFF.

J is TRBJ2-4 and V is TRBV9; D possibly corresponds to TRBD2 (5 bases). V dropped 0 bases and J dropped 6 bases, with 13 bases sitting between them. CDR1 SGDLS and CDR2 YYNGEE come from the germline V gene. The CDR3 covers 15 residues. The CDR3 DNA sequence: TGTGCCAGCAGCGTAGAACCGGGGTGGGTAAACATTCAGTACTTC. It encodes CASSVEPGWVNIQYF. Complete variable domain (other parts from reference TRBV9 and TRBJ2-4): DSGVTQTPKHLITATGQRVTLRCSPRSGDLSVYWYQQSLDQGLQFLIQYYNGEERAKGNILERFSAQQFPDLHSELNLSSLELGDSALYFCASSVEPGWVNIQYFGAGTRLSVL.